These T cell receptor beta chains were read from a single sample in a study of blood T cells in healthy people across ages. TCRdb independently ran MiXCR on the 5' RACE reads; one entry per CDR3 protein. The data show 1.5 million to 1.9 million distinct CDR3 sequences, with about 42% seen just once and approximately 4.1% held by the top ten. Sequencing was performed on blood. These receptors all stem from a woman under 30 in good health. CDR3s include the opening cysteine and the closing phenylalanine or tryptophan.

TRBV5-1	TRBJ2-1	CASSLVGFGTYNEQFF
TRBV4-1	TRBJ2-7	CASSQGRGGYEQYF
TRBV4-3	TRBJ2-1	CASSQDGRINEQFF
TRBV15	TRBJ2-1	CATSSDRANEQFF
TRBV19	TRBJ2-1	CASSILAGEYNEQFF
TRBV7-9	TRBJ2-3	CASSSGTKEADTQYF
TRBV20-1	TRBJ1-1	CSASVPGGANTEAFF
TRBV6-2/TRBV6-3	TRBJ2-7	CASSYSEDEQYF
TRBV4-3	TRBJ1-1	CASRLGRGRGITEAFF
TRBV5-1	TRBJ1-5	CASSFKGNLYSNQPQHF
TRBV7-2	TRBJ2-1	CASRNAGGGAYNEQFF